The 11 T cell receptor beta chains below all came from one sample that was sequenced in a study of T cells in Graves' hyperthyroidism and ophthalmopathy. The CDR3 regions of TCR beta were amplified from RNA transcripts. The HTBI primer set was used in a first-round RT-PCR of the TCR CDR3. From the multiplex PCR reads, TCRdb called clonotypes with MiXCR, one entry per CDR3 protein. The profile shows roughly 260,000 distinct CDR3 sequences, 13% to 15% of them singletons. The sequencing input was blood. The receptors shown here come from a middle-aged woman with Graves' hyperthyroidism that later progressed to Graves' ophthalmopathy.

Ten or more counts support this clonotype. The CDR3 spells CSATPGRAGTDTQYF. The CDR3, as DNA: TGCAGTGCTACCCCGGGGCGAGCTGGCACAGATACGCAGTATTTT. The chain uses TRBV20-1 and TRBJ2-3; possibly TRBD1 or TRBD2 for D (5 bases each). In germline, CDR1 is DFQATT, CDR2 SNEGSKA (reference sequence). CDR3 size: 15 residues. V was pared by 4 bases and J by 1 base, with 15 bases between.

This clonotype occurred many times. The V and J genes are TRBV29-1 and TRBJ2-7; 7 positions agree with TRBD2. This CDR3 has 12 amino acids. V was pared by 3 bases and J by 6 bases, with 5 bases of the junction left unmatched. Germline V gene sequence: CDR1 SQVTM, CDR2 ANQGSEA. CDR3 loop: CSVDSGEGEQYF. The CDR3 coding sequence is TGCAGCGTTGATTCGGGGGAGGGCGAGCAGTACTTC.

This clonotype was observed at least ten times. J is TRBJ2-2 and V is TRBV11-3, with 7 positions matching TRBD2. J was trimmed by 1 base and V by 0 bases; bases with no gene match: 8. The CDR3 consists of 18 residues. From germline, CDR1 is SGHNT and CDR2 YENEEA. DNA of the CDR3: TGTGCCAGCAGCTTAGATAAGGGGCTAGCGGAGAACACCGGGGAGCTGTTTTTT. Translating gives CASSLDKGLAENTGELFF.

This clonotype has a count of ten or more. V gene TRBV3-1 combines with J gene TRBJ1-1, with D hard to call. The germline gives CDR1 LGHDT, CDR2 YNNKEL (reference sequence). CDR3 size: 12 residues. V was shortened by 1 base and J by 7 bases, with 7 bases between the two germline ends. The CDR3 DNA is TGTGCCAGCAGCCAAGGAGGCGTTGAAGCTTTCTTT. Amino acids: CASSQGGVEAFF.

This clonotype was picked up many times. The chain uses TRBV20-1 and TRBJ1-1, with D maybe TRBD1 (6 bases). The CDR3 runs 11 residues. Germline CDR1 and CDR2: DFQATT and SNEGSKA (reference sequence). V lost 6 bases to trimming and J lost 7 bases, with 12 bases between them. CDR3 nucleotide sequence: TGCAGTGCCAGGGGCTGGGGTGAAGCTTTCTTT. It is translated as CSARGWGEAFF.

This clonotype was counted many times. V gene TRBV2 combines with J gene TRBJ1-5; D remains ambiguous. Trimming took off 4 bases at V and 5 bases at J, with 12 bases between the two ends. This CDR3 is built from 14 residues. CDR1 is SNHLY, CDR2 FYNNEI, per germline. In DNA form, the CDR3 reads TGTGCCAGCAGTGGTGCCGGATCCCATCAGCCCCAGCATTTT. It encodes CASSGAGSHQPQHF. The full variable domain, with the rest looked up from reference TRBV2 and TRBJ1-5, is EPEVTQTPSHQVTQMGQEVILRCVPISNHLYFYWYRQILGQKVEFLVSFYNNEISEKSEIFDDQFSVERPDGSNFTLKIRSTKLEDSAMYFCASSGAGSHQPQHFGDGTRLSIL.

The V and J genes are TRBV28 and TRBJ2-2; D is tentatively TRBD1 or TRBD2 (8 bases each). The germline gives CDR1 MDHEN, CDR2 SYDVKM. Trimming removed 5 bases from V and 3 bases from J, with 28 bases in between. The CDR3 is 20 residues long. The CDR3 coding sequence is TGTGCCAGCAGTCTTAGACAGGGGCTAGCGGGTCGTCTTGACACCGGGGAGCTGTTTTTT. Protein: CASSLRQGLAGRLDTGELFF.

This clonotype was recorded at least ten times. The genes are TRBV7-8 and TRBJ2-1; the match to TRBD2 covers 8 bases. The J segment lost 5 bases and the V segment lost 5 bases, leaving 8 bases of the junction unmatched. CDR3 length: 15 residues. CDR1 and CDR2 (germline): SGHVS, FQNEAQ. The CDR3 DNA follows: TGTGCCAGCAGCCCTCGGCGGGAGGCCCACAATGAGCAGTTCTTC. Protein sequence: CASSPRREAHNEQFF. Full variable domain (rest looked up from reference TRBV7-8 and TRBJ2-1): GAGVSQSPRYKVAKRGQDVALRCDPISGHVSLFWYQQALGQGPEFLTYFQNEAQLDKSGLPSDRFFAERPEGSVSTLKIQRTQQEDSAVYLCASSPRREAHNEQFFGPGTRLTVL.

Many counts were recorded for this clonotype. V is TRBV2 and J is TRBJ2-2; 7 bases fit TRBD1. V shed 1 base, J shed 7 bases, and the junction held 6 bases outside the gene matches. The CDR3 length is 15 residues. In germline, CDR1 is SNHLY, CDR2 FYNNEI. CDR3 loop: CASSEEGAAVGELFF. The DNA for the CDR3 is TGTGCCAGCAGTGAAGAGGGGGCGGCCGTCGGGGAGCTGTTTTTT. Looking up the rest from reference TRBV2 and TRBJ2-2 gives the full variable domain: EPEVTQTPSHQVTQMGQEVILRCVPISNHLYFYWYRQILGQKVEFLVSFYNNEISEKSEIFDDQFSVERPDGSNFTLKIRSTKLEDSAMYFCASSEEGAAVGELFFGEGSRLTVL.

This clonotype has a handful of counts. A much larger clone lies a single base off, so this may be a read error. The CDR3 here is CASRTQETQCF. The DNA of the CDR3 is TGTGCCAGCAGGACCCAAGAGACCCAGTGCTTC. The chain links TRBV6-2 or TRBV6-3 to TRBJ2-5; D unclear. The CDR3 contains 11 residues. Germline V gives CDR1 MNHEY, CDR2 SVGEGT.

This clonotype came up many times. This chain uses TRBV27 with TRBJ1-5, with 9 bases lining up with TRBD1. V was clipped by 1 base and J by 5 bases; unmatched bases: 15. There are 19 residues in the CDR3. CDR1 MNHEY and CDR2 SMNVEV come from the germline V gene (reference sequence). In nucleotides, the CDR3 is TGTGCCAGCAGTTTATGGGTGTCACAGGGGGCAGATATGGATCAGCCCCAGCATTTT. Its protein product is CASSLWVSQGADMDQPQHF.